Listed below are T cell receptor beta chains from one sample, sequenced in a study of blood T cell repertoires in COVID-19. Data came from immunoSEQ multiplex PCR; TCRdb stores just in-frame clones and leaves some out. This table holds approximately 250,000 clones, 88% found once. Sequencing was carried out using PBMCs or T cells enriched from blood (not recorded which). The receptors derive from a woman aged 60-75 years in a cohort exposed to, infected with or recovered from COVID-19 (not recorded which). Each CDR3 is given with its conserved first and last residue. A D gene is named only where the DNA matches it firmly. Clone size, where shown, is once, few, many, or a class for clones that have expanded.

size | D | J | V | DNA | CDR3
. | TRBD1 | TRBJ2-1 | TRBV10-1 | TGCGCCAGCAGTGACCGGGACAGGGGGCTCTACAATGAGCAGTTCTTC | CASSDRDRGLYNEQFF
few | . | TRBJ1-4 | TRBV30 | TGTGCCTGGATCGGGCACGACAGGTCAACTAATGAAAAACTGTTTTTT | CAWIGHDRSTNEKLFF
. | . | TRBJ2-7 | TRBV2 | TGTGCCAGCAGTCTGAGGCAGGGGAGCTCCTACGAGCAGTACTTC | CASSLRQGSSYEQYF
. | . | TRBJ1-4 | TRBV3-1/TRBV3-2 | TGTGCCAGCAGCCAAGGGAGGAGCAATGAAAAACTGTTTTTT | CASSQGRSNEKLFF
few | . | TRBJ1-6 | TRBV4-1 | TGCGCCAGCAGCCAAGATCCGGGACAAGGCTCTTCACCCCTCCACTTT | CASSQDPGQGSSPLHF
. | TRBD2 | TRBJ2-7 | TRBV4-1 | TGCGCCAGCAGTCAGCGGGAGATAACCGAGCAGTACTTC | CASSQREITEQYF
. | . | TRBJ2-3 | TRBV29-1 | TGCAGCGCCTTATCCACAGATACGCAGTATTTT | CSALSTDTQYF
once | TRBD2 | TRBJ2-7 | TRBV28 | TGTGCCAGCAGTCCAGCGACAGTTGGACTAGCGGGGTACTACGAGCAGTACTTC | CASSPATVGLAGYYEQYF
. | . | TRBJ2-3 | TRBV9 | TGTGCCAGCAGCGTTAGCAGGGACAAAGATACGCAGTATTTT | CASSVSRDKDTQYF
. | . | TRBJ1-5 | TRBV24-1 | TGTGCCACCAGTGATTTGGCGGTCGCTCGGACAGACTCCAATCAGCCCCAGCATTTT | CATSDLAVARTDSNQPQHF
. | TRBD1 | TRBJ1-2 | TRBV27 | TGTGCCAGCCTAGTCGACAGGGTAGACTATGGCTACACCTTC | CASLVDRVDYGYTF
. | TRBD1 | TRBJ1-1 | TRBV15 | TGTGCCACCAGCAGAGACGAGGGGGCCGGTGAAGCTTTCTTT | CATSRDEGAGEAFF
. | . | TRBJ2-7 | TRBV6-5 | TGTGCCAGCAGTTCGACAGCCTACGAGCAGTACTTC | CASSSTAYEQYF
. | TRBD1 | TRBJ1-1 | TRBV3-1/TRBV3-2 | TGTGCCAGCAGCCAAGCACTTGGGACAGGGTTGGGGGGGACTGAAGCTTTCTTT | CASSQALGTGLGGTEAFF
. | TRBD2 | TRBJ2-7 | TRBV6-5 | TGTGCCAGCAGAGCATCGGGACTAGATTACGAGCAGTACTTC | CASRASGLDYEQYF
. | . | TRBJ2-3 | TRBV6-5 | TGTGCCAGCCGGACTACCACAGATACGCAGTATTTT | CASRTTTDTQYF
. | TRBD1 | TRBJ1-2 | TRBV25-1 | TGTGCCAGCGGTCCGACAGGGGGCAGGAGCCTCCATGGCTACACCTTC | CASGPTGGRSLHGYTF
. | . | TRBJ2-5 | TRBV24-1 | TGTGCCACCAGTGATCCTGCTCAGGGGACCCAAGAGACCCAGTACTTC | CATSDPAQGTQETQYF
. | . | TRBJ1-2 | TRBV21-1 | TGTGCCAGCAGCCGGGGGAACCATGGCTACACCTTC | CASSRGNHGYTF
once | TRBD1 | TRBJ1-4 | TRBV27 | TGTGCCAGCAGTTTACTTTCGGGGGACAGTGAAAAACTGTTTTTT | CASSLLSGDSEKLFF
. | . | TRBJ2-3 | TRBV7-9 | TGTGCCAGCAGCTCACAGCTAGATACGCAGTATTTT | CASSSQLDTQYF
. | . | TRBJ1-6 | TRBV5-8 | TGTGCCAGCAGCTCACCGGGACCCCTCCACTTT | CASSSPGPLHF
. | . | TRBJ2-1 | TRBV5-4 | TGTGCCAGCAGCCCGGGTCGGGATCAGCAGTTCTTC | CASSPGRDQQFF
. | TRBD1 | TRBJ1-1 | TRBV11-2 | TGTGCCAGCAGCTTAGAAGGGGACAGAAGCTTTGACACTTTCTTT | CASSLEGDRSFDTFF
. | . | TRBJ1-1 | TRBV29-1 | TGCAGCGTTAGAGAATTAATGAACACTGAAGCTTTCTTT | CSVRELMNTEAFF
. | . | TRBJ1-2 | TRBV27 | TGTGCCAGCAGTTTATGGACAGTAGGAGGTGGTGCTATCGGCTACACCTTC | CASSLWTVGGGAIGYTF
. | TRBD2 | TRBJ2-2 | TRBV28 | TGTGCCAGCAGCCGACTAGCGGAGAACACCGGGGAGCTGTTTTTT | CASSRLAENTGELFF
. | TRBD1 | TRBJ2-2 | TRBV5-6 | TGTGCCAGCAGCATCCGGGACAGGGGACTCACCGGGGAGCTGTTTTTT | CASSIRDRGLTGELFF
. | TRBD2 | TRBJ2-7 | TRBV4-2 | TGTGCCAGCAGCCAAGGTACTAGCGGGAGCTTGGGGAAAAGCTCCTACGAGCAGTACTTC | CASSQGTSGSLGKSSYEQYF
. | TRBD1 | TRBJ1-5 | TRBV30 | TGTGCCTGGGGGACAGGGCTGGATCAGCCCCAGCATTTT | CAWGTGLDQPQHF
. | TRBD2 | TRBJ2-7 | TRBV9 | TGTGCCAGCAGCGTACTAGCGGGAGTCAGGCGCACTACGAATTACGAGCAGTACTTC | CASSVLAGVRRTTNYEQYF
. | TRBD2 | TRBJ2-7 | TRBV4-2 | TGTGCCAGCAGCCAAGTGGGGACTAGCGGCTACGAGCAGTACTTC | CASSQVGTSGYEQYF
. | TRBD2 | TRBJ2-7 | TRBV28 | TGTGCCAGCAGGGGTAGCGGGAACAACGAGCAGTACTTC | CASRGSGNNEQYF
. | . | TRBJ2-7 | TRBV6-6 | TGTGCCAGCATCGCAGGGGACTCCTACGAGCAGTACTTC | CASIAGDSYEQYF
. | . | TRBJ1-3 | TRBV18 | TGTGCCAGCTCACCCGACAGCGCCTCTGGAAACACCATATATTTT | CASSPDSASGNTIYF
. | . | TRBJ1-1 | TRBV9 | TGTGCCAGCAGCGTAGATGGGCAGGTGGCTTTCTTT | CASSVDGQVAFF
. | . | TRBJ1-1 | TRBV27 | TGTGCCAGCAGTATCGAAAGGGGCACTGAAGCTTTCTTT | CASSIERGTEAFF
. | . | TRBJ1-5 | TRBV28 | TGTGCCAGCAGGCCCGAATCCTGGACATTCAATCAGCCCCAGCATTTT | CASRPESWTFNQPQHF
. | . | TRBJ2-5 | TRBV14 | TGTGCCAGCAGCCTGCAGGATTTCGACGCCCAGTACTTC | CASSLQDFDAQYF
. | . | TRBJ2-1 | TRBV3-1/TRBV3-2 | TGTGCCAGCAGCCAATTTGGGGGGAACTCCTACAATGAGCAGTTCTTC | CASSQFGGNSYNEQFF
. | TRBD2 | TRBJ2-7 | TRBV7-2 | TGTGCCAGCAGCCCCCTCGGGACTAGCGGCTCCTACGAGCAGTACTTC | CASSPLGTSGSYEQYF
. | TRBD1 | TRBJ1-6 | TRBV5-6 | TGTGCCAGCAGCGGAGGGACAGGGTCTAACCATTCACCCCTCCACTTT | CASSGGTGSNHSPLHF
once | TRBD1 | TRBJ1-2 | TRBV28 | TGTGCCAGCAGCGACGAGGGACAGGGTCACTATGGCTACACCTTC | CASSDEGQGHYGYTF
. | TRBD2 | TRBJ2-3 | TRBV7-9 | TGTGCCAGCAGCTCGGGACTAGCGGGAGGGCGCGCAGATACGCAGTATTTT | CASSSGLAGGRADTQYF
. | . | TRBJ2-3 | TRBV6-5 | TGTGCCAGCAGGCGCACAGTGAGCACAGATACGCAGTATTTT | CASRRTVSTDTQYF
. | TRBD1 | TRBJ1-2 | TRBV30 | TGTGCCTGGAGACCAGGGGGACAATATGGCTACACCTTC | CAWRPGGQYGYTF
. | TRBD1 | TRBJ2-7 | TRBV7-9 | TGTGCCAGCAGCTTTCCGGACAGGGAGGACTCAGGCGAGCAGTACTTC | CASSFPDREDSGEQYF
. | . | TRBJ1-1 | TRBV28 | TGTGCCAGCAGTATACAGAACACTGAAGCTTTCTTT | CASSIQNTEAFF
. | TRBD1 | TRBJ2-7 | TRBV27 | TGTGCCAGCAGTCTCGCGACAGGGGGAGGGTACGAGCAGTACTTC | CASSLATGGGYEQYF
few | TRBD1 | TRBJ2-4 | TRBV19 | TGTGCCAGTAGTATCCGGGGACAGGGTGGTTCGTACAAAAACATTCAGTACTTC | CASSIRGQGGSYKNIQYF
. | TRBD1 | TRBJ1-5 | TRBV28 | TGTGCCAGCAGTTTGTGGCAGGGGGAACAGCCCCAGCATTTT | CASSLWQGEQPQHF
. | TRBD2 | TRBJ2-7 | TRBV18 | TGTGCCAGCTCACCACCGAGTTTAGCGGGAGGGAGTTTTACCTACGAGCAGTACTTC | CASSPPSLAGGSFTYEQYF